These T cell receptor beta chains were read from a single sample in a study of cytomegalovirus exposure and HLA in healthy donors. Only in-frame clones appear in the TCRdb table, and some are missing; sequencing was by immunoSEQ multiplex PCR. Altogether 110,000 or so clones are present, more than 75% being singletons, with the ten largest covering roughly an eighth. The sequencing input was PBMCs. The receptors stem from a woman between 40 and 50 years old in good health and CMV-seropositive. Both conserved end residues are part of each CDR3. A D gene is named only where the DNA matches it firmly. Rows may omit the clone size; those that give it use once, few, many or a size class.

d_call j_call v_call clone_size cdr3_aa cdr3_nt
TRBD2 TRBJ2-5 TRBV5-4 . CASNGGGTTFQETQYF TGTGCCAGCAACGGGGGGGGGACGACTTTCCAAGAGACCCAGTACTTC
. TRBJ1-2 TRBV6-5 . CASRYIENYGYTF TGTGCCAGCAGATATATCGAGAACTATGGCTACACCTTC
. TRBJ1-1 TRBV6-1 . CASTLQGPEAFF TGTGCCAGCACCCTACAGGGACCCGAAGCTTTCTTT
TRBD1 TRBJ1-5 TRBV10-3 . CAISGTGRNNQPQHF TGTGCCATCAGTGGGACAGGGAGGAACAATCAGCCCCAGCATTTT
. TRBJ2-7 TRBV21-1 few CASRGDPHSYEQYF TGTGCCAGCCGGGGGGACCCCCACTCCTACGAGCAGTACTTC
. TRBJ1-2 TRBV10-3 . CATGVGRRNYGYTF TGTGCCACGGGAGTCGGGAGGCGTAACTATGGCTACACCTTC
. TRBJ2-7 TRBV11-2 . CASSLEQTYEQYF TGTGCCAGCAGCTTAGAACAAACCTACGAGCAGTACTTC
. TRBJ1-2 TRBV7-2 . CASSFVNYGYTF TGTGCCAGCAGCTTCGTCAACTATGGCTACACCTTC
. TRBJ1-6 TRBV5-1 . CASSLGASSYNSPLHF TGCGCCAGCAGCTTGGGGGCCAGTTCCTATAATTCACCCCTCCACTTT
TRBD2 TRBJ2-7 TRBV5-1 . CASSLTSGGAPREQYF TGCGCCAGCAGCCTAACTAGCGGGGGGGCTCCTCGGGAGCAGTACTTC
TRBD2 TRBJ2-7 TRBV4-1 . CASSQAAGSGGLPYEQYF TGCGCCAGCAGCCAGGCCGCGGGGAGCGGGGGGTTACCCTACGAGCAGTACTTC
TRBD1 TRBJ2-5 TRBV7-7 . CASFRGLETQYF TGTGCTAGCTTCAGGGGGCTGGAGACCCAGTACTTC
. TRBJ1-2 TRBV7-2 . CASSYQGIHGYTF TGTGCCAGCAGCTATCAGGGTATCCATGGCTACACCTTC
TRBD1 TRBJ1-1 TRBV2 . CASTGQGNTEAFF TGTGCCAGCACTGGACAGGGGAACACTGAAGCTTTCTTT
TRBD2 TRBJ2-1 TRBV6-5 . CASSYGLAASGEQFF TGTGCCAGCAGTTATGGGCTAGCGGCCTCGGGGGAGCAGTTCTTC
. TRBJ2-5 TRBV7-8 . CASSLVAGQGTQYF TGTGCCAGCAGCTTAGTGGCAGGGCAAGGGACCCAGTACTTC
. TRBJ2-7 TRBV7-2 . CASSPYAGYEQYF TGTGCCAGCAGCCCCTACGCAGGATACGAGCAGTACTTC
TRBD1 TRBJ1-2 TRBV28 . CASSLLDREVYGYTF TGTGCCAGCAGTTTATTGGACAGGGAGGTCTATGGCTACACCTTC
. TRBJ2-6 TRBV6-4 . CASSDSGGPGANVLTF TGTGCCAGCAGTGACTCGGGCGGGCCCGGGGCCAACGTCCTGACTTTC
TRBD2 TRBJ2-1 TRBV2 . CASSSRGLAGGLNEQFF TGTGCCAGCAGTTCCAGGGGACTAGCGGGGGGCCTCAATGAGCAGTTCTTC
. TRBJ1-1 TRBV5-4 few CASNGGRGQRNTEAFF TGTGCCAGCAATGGGGGCCGGGGTCAGAGGAACACTGAAGCTTTCTTT
TRBD1 TRBJ1-3 TRBV6-1 . CASSFLTGVGNTIYF TGTGCCAGCAGTTTCTTGACAGGGGTGGGAAACACCATATATTTT
. TRBJ2-7 TRBV1 . CTSSQKTPSHSPYEQYF TGCACCAGCAGCCAAAAAACGCCCTCGCACAGCCCCTACGAGCAGTACTTC
. TRBJ2-3 TRBV5-6 . CASSLSTTDTQYF TGTGCCAGCAGCTTATCTACCACAGATACGCAGTATTTT
. TRBJ2-7 TRBV7-9 . CASSLFPGGAPVQYF TGTGCCAGCAGCTTATTCCCGGGGGGCGCGCCCGTGCAGTACTTC
TRBD1 TRBJ2-3 TRBV5-5 . CASSLVEGGPTDTQYF TGTGCCAGCAGCTTGGTGGAAGGGGGCCCTACAGATACGCAGTATTTT
. TRBJ2-2 TRBV6-5 . CASSSFGELFF TGTGCCAGCAGTTCATTTGGGGAGCTGTTTTTT
. TRBJ1-2 TRBV19 . CASSLGRLYGYTF TGTGCCAGTAGTTTGGGGAGACTTTATGGCTACACCTTC
TRBD2 TRBJ2-1 TRBV5-4 . CASSLGLAGASYNEQFF TGTGCCAGCAGCTTGGGGCTAGCGGGGGCCTCCTACAATGAGCAGTTCTTC
. TRBJ1-6 TRBV13 few CASSLRDWDSPLHF TGTGCCAGCAGCCTCCGGGACTGGGATTCACCCCTCCACTTT
TRBD1 TRBJ1-6 TRBV30 . CAWKKGQYNSPLHF TGTGCCTGGAAAAAGGGACAGTATAATTCACCCCTCCACTTT
. TRBJ1-1 TRBV5-1 . CASSPGQNTEAFF TGCGCCAGCAGCCCAGGACAGAACACTGAAGCTTTCTTT
TRBD1 TRBJ1-2 TRBV5-6 . CASSLVTGAFGYTF TGTGCCAGCAGCTTGGTGACAGGGGCTTTTGGCTACACCTTC
TRBD2 TRBJ2-3 TRBV30 . CAWSGGLAGGADTQYF TGTGCCTGGAGTGGAGGGCTAGCGGGGGGCGCAGATACGCAGTATTTT
TRBD1 TRBJ1-1 TRBV19 . CASSRGGQAREAFF TGTGCCAGTAGTCGTGGGGGACAGGCTCGAGAAGCTTTCTTT
TRBD1 TRBJ2-3 TRBV18 few CATRTSGQGTDTQYF TGTGCCACTAGAACCAGCGGACAGGGAACAGATACGCAGTATTTT
TRBD1 TRBJ1-5 TRBV6-1 . CASLGQGFYQPQHF TGTGCCAGCCTAGGACAGGGCTTTTATCAGCCCCAGCATTTT
. TRBJ1-6 TRBV5-1 . CASRSAGDSPLHF TGCGCCAGCAGATCCGCGGGGGATTCACCCCTCCACTTT
TRBD2 TRBJ2-3 TRBV5-1 . CASSWGLAGVGRDTQYF TGCGCCAGCAGCTGGGGACTAGCGGGGGTTGGGCGAGATACGCAGTATTTT
. TRBJ2-4 TRBV6-1 once CASSERGGPTNIQYF TGTGCCAGCAGTGAAAGGGGGGGCCCTACAAACATTCAGTACTTC
TRBD1 TRBJ2-5 TRBV11-2 few CASSLGRGHRRGETQYF TGTGCCAGCAGCTTAGGCAGGGGGCATCGTAGGGGAGAGACCCAGTACTTC